This T cell receptor (beta chain) came from a study of radiotherapy plus CTLA-4 blockade in lung cancer. Assay: immunoSEQ multiplex PCR; the TCRdb copy retains only in-frame clones and omits some. The table has around 91,000 clones, around 90% seen once; the top ten hold 4.9%. General study results and limits: Blood-borne expansion of tumor-derived TCR clones followed radiotherapy plus ipilimumab.

Details on this clone: Its antigen remains unknown.

This TCR derives from a human donor with non-small cell lung cancer that progressed on radiotherapy plus ipilimumab. The starting material was peripheral blood, obtained from a patient treated with radiotherapy plus ipilimumab.

Here the CDR3 reads CASSEGRNNQPQHF. The CDR3 bases are TGTGCCAGCTCGGAAGGGCGTAACAATCAGCCCCAGCATTTT. The rearrangement joins TRBV18 to TRBJ1-5; D uncertain. Trimming cost V 6 bases and J 3 bases, with 12 bases left between them. The CDR3 runs to 14 residues. The V gene's germline CDR1 is KGHSH and CDR2 LQKENI.